Listed below are T cell receptor beta chains from one sample, sequenced in a study of CD8+ T cells in alopecia areata. Some clones are missing from TCRdb's copy, which holds only in-frame ones; the method was immunoSEQ multiplex PCR. The sample comprises 130,000 or so clones, 85% to 90% of which are singletons, and about 13% rests with the top ten. The material was CD8+ T cells sorted from blood, obtained at week 4, from a patient treated with tofacitinib. The origin of the receptors is a human donor with alopecia areata. Each CDR3 is given with its conserved first and last residue. A D gene is named only where the DNA matches it firmly. Only part of the rows carry a size: once, few, many, or a class if the clone is expanded.

D | J | size | V | CDR3 | DNA
TRBD2 | TRBJ2-1 | once | TRBV30 | CAWSVGISGSNEQFF | TGTGCCTGGAGCGTCGGGATTAGCGGGAGCAATGAGCAGTTCTTC
TRBD1 | TRBJ1-2 | - | TRBV5-1 | CASSLENRGLDGYTF | TGCGCCAGCAGCTTGGAAAACAGGGGGCTCGATGGCTACACCTTC
TRBD1 | TRBJ2-4 | few | TRBV2 | CATLGQGVNIQYF | TGTGCCACCCTGGGACAGGGGGTGAACATTCAGTACTTC
TRBD2 | TRBJ2-1 | once | TRBV5-1 | CASSLGTSGLEQFF | TGCGCCAGCAGCCTCGGGACTAGCGGCCTTGAGCAGTTCTTC
TRBD1 | TRBJ2-2 | - | TRBV7-9 | CASSPRQGTNTGELFF | TGTGCCAGCAGCCCCCGACAGGGGACGAACACCGGGGAGCTGTTTTTT
TRBD1 | TRBJ2-7 | - | TRBV27 | CASSFADRGYEQYF | TGTGCCAGCAGTTTCGCCGACAGGGGTTACGAGCAGTACTTC
TRBD2 | TRBJ2-5 | - | TRBV11-1 | CASSSLTSGVVQETQYF | TGTGCCAGCAGCTCACTAACTAGCGGGGTAGTTCAAGAGACCCAGTACTTC
TRBD1 | TRBJ2-7 | once | TRBV30 | CAWSAGTGWSYEQYF | TGTGCCTGGAGTGCAGGGACAGGGTGGTCCTACGAGCAGTACTTC
TRBD2 | TRBJ2-7 | - | TRBV5-1 | CASSEAKTSGYEQYF | TGCGCCAGCAGCGAAGCAAAGACTAGCGGTTACGAGCAGTACTTC
- | TRBJ1-1 | medium-sized | TRBV6-5 | CASRQKGGMNTEAFF | TGTGCCAGCAGACAAAAGGGGGGAATGAACACTGAAGCTTTCTTT
TRBD1 | TRBJ2-3 | - | TRBV27 | CASSSPGQGTYTQYF | TGTGCCAGCAGTTCACCTGGACAGGGAACATATACGCAGTATTTT
TRBD1 | TRBJ1-1 | - | TRBV9 | CASSVEGKGAF | TGTGCCAGCAGCGTAGAAGGAAAGGGGGCTTTT
- | TRBJ2-5 | - | TRBV5-1 | CASSAGSGASETQYF | TGCGCCAGCAGCGCGGGATCAGGGGCATCAGAGACCCAGTACTTC
TRBD2 | TRBJ2-1 | once | TRBV9 | CASSVATGTSASYNEQFF | TGTGCCAGCAGCGTGGCAACCGGGACTAGCGCCTCCTACAATGAGCAGTTCTTC
- | TRBJ2-7 | once | TRBV7-9 | CASSSATSHEQYF | TGTGCCAGCAGCTCAGCCACTTCCCACGAGCAGTACTTC
- | TRBJ2-1 | - | TRBV7-8 | CASSLPRDPSYNEQFF | TGTGCCAGCAGCCTCCCTAGGGACCCCTCATACAATGAGCAGTTCTTC
TRBD2 | TRBJ2-1 | - | TRBV15 | CATSGSTSGPYNEQFF | TGTGCCACCAGCGGCTCGACTAGCGGGCCTTACAATGAGCAGTTCTTC
TRBD1 | TRBJ1-1 | - | TRBV5-6 | CASSWPTGANTEAFF | TGTGCCAGCAGCTGGCCGACAGGGGCGAACACTGAAGCTTTCTTT
- | TRBJ2-4 | - | TRBV7-2 | CASSSAGTPPRF | TGTGCCAGCAGCTCAGCCGGGACGCCGCCGAGGTTC
TRBD1 | TRBJ1-1 | - | TRBV29-1 | CSFSGESTGGSTEAFF | TGCAGCTTCTCCGGGGAGTCGACAGGGGGAAGCACTGAAGCTTTCTTT